A single sample gave rise to the 22 T cell receptor beta chains below, sequenced in a study of human thymus T cells. Sequenced by immunoSEQ multiplex PCR; TCRdb stores in-frame clones only, minus some. Of tens of thousands of clones listed, over 85% were seen once; the top ten hold 5.5% to 7%. Specimen: blood. The receptor source for this set is a boy under two years old with a congenital heart defect but otherwise immunologically healthy.

The chain has TRBV6-5 and TRBJ2-7; D is tentatively TRBD1 or TRBD2 (5 bases each). Germline CDR1 and CDR2: MNHEY and SVGAGI. This CDR3 contains 14 residues. With 6 bases removed from V and 0 bases from J, the gap between germline ends came to 12 bases. CDR3 amino acids: CASSLDGTSYEQYF. CDR3 sequence (DNA): TGTGCCAGCAGCCTTGACGGGACCTCCTACGAGCAGTACTTC.

This clone was found once. The chain employs TRBV10-3 and TRBJ2-5, with a weak D call TRBD2 (6 bases). Trimming left V 2 bases short and J 5 bases short, with 15 bases between. This CDR3 contains 15 residues. Germline CDR1 ENHRY, CDR2 SYGVKD. Here the CDR3 reads CAISEGLHTGETQYF. DNA of the CDR3: TGTGCCATCAGTGAGGGACTACATACCGGGGAGACCCAGTACTTC.

This chain links TRBV27 with TRBJ2-2; maybe TRBD1 (6 bases). The CDR3 contains 15 residues. Trimming stripped 5 bases from V and 1 base from J, with 11 bases between. Per the germline V gene, CDR1 is MNHEY and CDR2 is SMNVEV (reference sequence). CDR3 sequence: CASSQGTLNTGELFF. CDR3 bases: TGTGCCAGCAGTCAAGGGACATTGAACACCGGGGAGCTGTTTTTT.

In its sample, this clone was seen once. The chain couples TRBV7-2 to TRBJ1-3; D ambiguous. Germline CDR1 is SGHTA and CDR2 is FQGNSA. The V gene lost 3 bases and the J gene lost 1 base, with 13 bases spanning the gap. The CDR3 runs 16 residues. The CDR3 region is CASSFKGSRSGNTIYF. CDR3 in DNA: TGTGCCAGCAGCTTTAAAGGTAGTCGGTCTGGAAACACCATATATTTT.

The chain employs TRBV7-9 and TRBJ2-2, with D perhaps TRBD1 (5 bases). Germline V gives CDR1 SEHNR, CDR2 FQNEAQ (reference sequence). V lost 3 bases and J 6 bases, leaving 11 bases between the germline ends. This CDR3 spans 14 amino acids. In DNA, the CDR3 is TGTGCCAGCAGCTTTTCAGGGTTGGCCGGGGAGCTGTTTTTT. It encodes CASSFSGLAGELFF.

This chain uses TRBV19 with TRBJ1-1, with D perhaps matching TRBD1 (6 bases). The CDR3 loop spans 13 amino acids. CDR1 is LNHDA and CDR2 is SQIVND in the germline V gene (reference sequence). With 6 bases removed from V and 1 base from J, the gap between germline ends came to 9 bases. The CDR3 region is CASSIRGNTEAFF. The CDR3 DNA reads as TGTGCCAGTAGCATCAGGGGGAACACTGAAGCTTTCTTT.

In this sample, this clone turned up once. The J gene is TRBJ2-6, the V gene TRBV6-5, with no clear D. The CDR3 contains 16 residues. The V end was cut by 4 bases, the J end by 0 bases, with 10 bases between. CDR1 is MNHEY and CDR2 is SVGAGI in the germline V gene. Here the CDR3 reads CASSLTRTSGANVLTF. The CDR3 nucleotides are TGTGCCAGCAGTTTAACCCGGACCTCTGGGGCCAACGTCCTGACTTTC.

V gene TRBV7-3 combines with J gene TRBJ2-1; 14 bases line up with TRBD2. The CDR3 totals 17 residues. V was clipped by 4 bases and J by 7 bases; unmatched bases: 9. From germline, CDR1 is SGHTA and CDR2 FQGTGA. The CDR3 coding sequence is TGTGCCAGCAGCTCAATCCGGACTAGCGGGGGGTTAAATGAGCAGTTCTTC. The encoded protein is CASSSIRTSGGLNEQFF.

The genes are TRBV5-1 and TRBJ2-5; TRBD1 or TRBD2 may be the D gene (6 bases each). Germline lookup yields CDR1 SGHRS and CDR2 YFSETQ. This CDR3 has 15 amino acids. Trimming took 0 bases from V and 4 from J, leaving 13 bases between them. This chain's CDR3 is CASSLVTGAGETQYF. The CDR3 bases are TGCGCCAGCAGCTTGGTGACGGGGGCAGGAGAGACCCAGTACTTC.

The CDR3 DNA is TGTGCCAGCAGCTTACTACACTCAGACAATGGCTACACCTTC. It is translated as CASSLLHSDNGYTF. The chain employs TRBV7-3 and TRBJ1-2; D gene unclear. The germline V and J ends were trimmed by 2 bases and 6 bases, with 13 bases remaining between them. Germline V gene sequence: CDR1 SGHTA, CDR2 FQGTGA. The CDR3 is 14 residues long.

The chain employs TRBV2 and TRBJ2-7, with 11 nucleotides matching TRBD2. The length of the CDR3 is 16 residues. The germline V gene has CDR1 SNHLY and CDR2 FYNNEI. Trimming cost V 4 bases and J 0 bases; bases outside gene matches: 5. CDR3 nucleotides: TGTGCCAGCAGTGTCCTTGGGACTAGCGGCTCCTACGAGCAGTACTTC. Translation gives CASSVLGTSGSYEQYF.

This clone was seen just once. The J gene is TRBJ1-2, the V gene TRBV5-4; D unclear. Germline V gene data show CDR1 as SGHNT and CDR2 as YYREEE (reference sequence). The CDR3 spans 14 residues. V shed 3 bases and J shed 5 bases, with 14 bases lying between them. The CDR3 coding sequence is TGTGCCAGCAGCTCGCTGACTGGGCCATATGGCTACACCTTC. It specifies CASSSLTGPYGYTF. Full variable domain (missing parts from reference TRBV5-4 and TRBJ1-2): ETGVTQSPTHLIKTRGQQVTLRCSSQSGHNTVSWYQQALGQGPQFIFQYYREEENGRGNFPPRFSGLQFPNYSSELNVNALELDDSALYLCASSSLTGPYGYTFGSGTRLTVV.

This chain joins TRBV6-1 and TRBJ2-3; D unclear. Deletions cut 3 bases from V and 11 bases from J, with 12 bases between. This CDR3 spans 12 amino acids. Germline V gene lookup returns CDR1 MNHNS and CDR2 SASEGT. CDR3: CASSEVAPVQYF. The CDR3 DNA reads TGTGCCAGCAGTGAGGTCGCTCCGGTGCAGTATTTT.

The CDR3: CASCQPGPLNYGYTF. The DNA of the CDR3 is TGTGCCAGTTGCCAACCGGGACCCCTAAACTATGGCTACACCTTC. This rearrangement joins TRBV19 to TRBJ1-2; D might be TRBD1 (5 bases). The CDR3 extends over 15 amino acids. CDR1 and CDR2 (germline): LNHDA, SQIVND (reference sequence). Trimming removed 8 bases from V and 2 bases from J, with 18 bases in between.

The chain's CDR3 is CASSSRGQETQYF. For the CDR3, the DNA is TGCGCCAGCAGCTCCCGGGGCCAAGAGACCCAGTACTTC. V gene TRBV5-1 combines with J gene TRBJ2-5, with a possible D match to TRBD2 (5 bases). Trimming shortened V by 3 bases and J by 1 base, and 7 bases separated the two germline ends. The CDR3 totals 13 residues. Per the germline V gene, CDR1 is SGHRS and CDR2 is YFSETQ. The complete variable domain, with remaining parts taken from reference TRBV5-1 and TRBJ2-5, reads KAGVTQTPRYLIKTRGQQVTLSCSPISGHRSVSWYQQTPGQGLQFLFEYFSETQRNKGNFPGRFSGRQFSNSRSEMNVSTLELGDSALYLCASSSRGQETQYFGPGTRLLVL.

The chain recombines TRBV7-9 with TRBJ1-6; D unclear. CDR1 is SEHNR, CDR2 FQNEAQ, per germline (reference sequence). V lost 2 bases and J 5 bases, leaving 7 bases between the germline ends. The length of the CDR3 is 14 residues. CDR3 nucleotide sequence: TGTGCCAGCAGCTTATCCCCAGATAATTCACCCCTCCACTTT. Protein product: CASSLSPDNSPLHF.

This clone was seen once. V is TRBV28 and J is TRBJ2-1, with 12 bases fitting TRBD2. CDR1 and CDR2 (germline): MDHEN, SYDVKM. This CDR3 is 16 amino acids long. The J segment lost 3 bases and the V segment lost 3 bases, leaving 3 bases of the junction unmatched. CDR3 amino acids: CASSFLLAGGYNEQFF. DNA for the CDR3: TGTGCCAGCAGTTTTTTACTAGCGGGAGGCTACAATGAGCAGTTCTTC.

V usage is TRBV10-3 and J usage is TRBJ2-7; the match to TRBD1 covers 11 bases. Losses at the gene ends were 3 bases for V and 6 bases for J; bases not matched to a gene: 4. The CDR3 loop spans 14 amino acids. Per germline, CDR1 ENHRY and CDR2 SYGVKD. The CDR3: CAISDKDRGPEQYF. In DNA form, the CDR3 reads TGTGCCATCAGTGATAAGGACAGGGGGCCCGAGCAGTACTTC.

This clone was seen a single time. Other DNA sequences within the sample encode an identical CDR3. CDR3 sequence: CASSLTGGETQYF. DNA of the CDR3: TGTGCCAGCAGCTTGACAGGGGGAGAGACCCAGTACTTC. This chain joins TRBV5-6 and TRBJ2-5; 8 bases fit TRBD1. After removal of 1 base from V and 4 bases from J, the junction contained 0 bases not matched to a gene. In germline, CDR1 is SGHDT, CDR2 YYEEEE. This CDR3 region has 13 residues.

The rearrangement joins TRBV29-1 to TRBJ1-1, with TRBD1 identical over 7 bases. Germline V gives CDR1 SQVTM, CDR2 ANQGSEA. The length of the CDR3 is 12 residues. Trimming took 4 bases from V and 1 from J; bases not matched to a gene: 0. The CDR3 coding sequence is TGCAGCGTTGGGACAGGGAACACTGAAGCTTTCTTT. Its translation: CSVGTGNTEAFF.

The chain has TRBV19 and TRBJ2-1; TRBD2 is a possible D gene (5 bases). V lost 1 base to trimming and J lost 9 bases, with 16 bases between them. CDR3 length equals 15 residues. CDR1 and CDR2 from the germline V gene are LNHDA and SQIVND (reference sequence). CDR3 sequence (DNA): TGTGCCAGTAGTATAGGTGAGGGAAGGTGGGGTGAGCAGTTCTTC. Translating gives CASSIGEGRWGEQFF.

This sequence joins TRBV4-2 and TRBJ2-7; 8 nucleotides line up with TRBD2. This CDR3 comprises 15 residues. V was pared by 0 bases and J by 1 base, with 2 bases of the junction left unmatched. CDR1 and CDR2 (germline): LGHNA, YNFKEQ. The CDR3 coding sequence is TGTGCCAGCAGCCAAGAGTTAGCGGGATCCTACGAGCAGTACTTC. It codes for CASSQELAGSYEQYF.